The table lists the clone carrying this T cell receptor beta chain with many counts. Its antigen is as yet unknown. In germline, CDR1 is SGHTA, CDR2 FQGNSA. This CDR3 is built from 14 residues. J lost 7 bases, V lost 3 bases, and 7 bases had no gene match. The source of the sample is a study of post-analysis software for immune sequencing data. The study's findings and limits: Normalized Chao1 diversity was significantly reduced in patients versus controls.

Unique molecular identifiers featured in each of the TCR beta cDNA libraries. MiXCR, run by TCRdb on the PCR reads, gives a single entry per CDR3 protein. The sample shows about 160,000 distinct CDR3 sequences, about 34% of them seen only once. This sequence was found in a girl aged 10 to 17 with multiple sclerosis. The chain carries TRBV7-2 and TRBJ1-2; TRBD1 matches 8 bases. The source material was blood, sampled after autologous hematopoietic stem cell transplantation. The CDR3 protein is CASSLTGEDGGYTF. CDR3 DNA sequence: TGTGCCAGCAGCTTGACAGGGGAGGACGGTGGCTACACCTTC. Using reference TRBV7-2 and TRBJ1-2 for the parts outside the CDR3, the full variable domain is GAGVSQSPSNKVTEKGKDVELRCDPISGHTALYWYRQSLGQGLEFLIYFQGNSAPDKSGLPSDRFSAERTGGSVSTLTIQRTQQEDSAVYLCASSLTGEDGGYTFGSGTRLTVV.